The 11 T cell receptor beta chains reported below all come from one sample, sequenced in a study of blood T cell repertoires in COVID-19. This table comes from immunoSEQ multiplex PCR, and its TCRdb copy is limited to in-frame clones, with some not included. The sample consists of 120,000 to 150,000 clones, 88% of them appearing once. Sequencing used PBMCs or T cells enriched from blood (not recorded which). The receptor source for this set is a woman aged 30 to 39 with acute COVID-19.

The chain is built from TRBV20-1 and TRBJ1-4; 8 nucleotides line up with TRBD1. CDR1 DFQATT and CDR2 SNEGSKA come from the germline V gene (reference sequence). V lost 3 bases and J lost 3; bases outside the gene matches: 6. This CDR3 is 15 amino acids long. CDR3 nucleotides: TGCAGTGCTAGTGTCACAGGGGGGCCTAATGAAAAACTGTTTTTT. Translated, it gives CSASVTGGPNEKLFF.

The CDR3 loop reads CASSSDRTGLNEQFF. DNA of the CDR3: TGTGCCAGCAGTTCCGATCGGACAGGGCTGAATGAGCAGTTCTTC. This sequence joins TRBV2 and TRBJ2-1; 8 bases line up with TRBD1. Per germline, CDR1 SNHLY and CDR2 FYNNEI. The CDR3 is made up of 15 amino acids. The V gene end was trimmed by 5 bases and the J gene end by 7 bases; junction bases not matched to a gene: 10.

This clone has only a few counts. The chain joins TRBV13 to TRBJ2-2, with a possible D match to TRBD1 (6 bases). Germline CDR1 is PRHDT and CDR2 is FYEKMQ (reference sequence). This CDR3 region has 13 residues. V was cut by 5 bases and J by 4 bases, with 8 bases left in between. CDR3 amino acids: CASSQGFTGELFF. The CDR3, as DNA: TGTGCCAGCAGCCAGGGGTTCACCGGGGAGCTGTTTTTT.

The chain uses TRBV5-1 and TRBJ1-4; TRBD1 aligns across 8 bases. The CDR3 is 15 residues long. Germline CDR1 and CDR2: SGHRS and YFSETQ. V shed 7 bases and J 8 bases; nucleotides not matched to a gene: 13. The chain's CDR3 is CASASLGTGGEKLFF. DNA of the CDR3: TGCGCCAGCGCCTCGTTAGGGACAGGAGGAGAAAAACTGTTTTTT.

This chain uses TRBV5-5 with TRBJ2-5; unclear D gene. Per the germline V gene, CDR1 is SGHKS and CDR2 is YYEKEE (reference sequence). This CDR3 spans 13 amino acids. V shed 2 bases and J shed 5 bases, with 10 bases lying between them. The CDR3 DNA follows: TGTGCCAGCAGCTTATACCTCGGGGAGACCCAGTACTTC. Translating it yields CASSLYLGETQYF.

The rearrangement links TRBV5-4 to TRBJ2-5, with D tentatively TRBD1 (5 bases). Between the trimmed V and J ends, which lost 4 bases and 5 bases, there was a span of 12 bases. The CDR3 length is 13 residues. CDR1 is SGHNT and CDR2 is YYREEE in the germline V gene (reference sequence). Here the CDR3 DNA reads TGTGCCAGCAGCCAAACAGGAGACGAGACCCAGTACTTC. This translates into CASSQTGDETQYF.

The gene calls are TRBV9 and TRBJ2-7; 9 nucleotides match TRBD1. In germline, CDR1 is SGDLS, CDR2 YYNGEE. V shed 5 bases, J shed 3 bases, and the junction held 9 bases outside the gene matches. This CDR3 is built from 15 residues. CDR3 in DNA: TGTGCCAGCAGTCTTACAGGGGGCTCCGGCTACGAGCAGTACTTC. It yields the protein CASSLTGGSGYEQYF.

The V and J genes are TRBV7-2 and TRBJ1-1; a possible D gene is TRBD1 (6 bases). V gave up 3 bases and J gave up 4 bases, with 9 bases separating them. The CDR3 extends over 13 amino acids. The germline CDR1 and CDR2 sequences are SGHTA and FQGNSA. The CDR3 loop is CASSLGQATEAFF. CDR3 sequence (DNA): TGTGCCAGCAGCTTGGGACAAGCCACTGAAGCTTTCTTT.

This CDR3 reads CASSPSGQGRYEQYF. In nucleotides, the CDR3 is TGTGCCAGCAGCCCCTCCGGACAGGGGCGCTACGAGCAGTACTTC. This chain uses TRBV5-6 with TRBJ2-7, with 9 bases identical to TRBD1. CDR1 SGHDT and CDR2 YYEEEE come from the germline V gene. The CDR3 covers 15 residues. The V gene end was trimmed by 4 bases and the J gene end by 3 bases; junction bases not matched to a gene: 8. Complete variable domain (other parts from reference TRBV5-6 and TRBJ2-7): DAGVTQSPTHLIKTRGQQVTLRCSPKSGHDTVSWYQQALGQGPQFIFQYYEEEERQRGNFPDRFSGHQFPNYSSELNVNALLLGDSALYLCASSPSGQGRYEQYFGPGTRLTVT.

The chain joins TRBV27 to TRBJ2-7; D perhaps matches TRBD1 (6 bases). Trimming stripped 8 bases from V and 4 bases from J, with 15 bases between. The CDR3 extends over 13 amino acids. From germline, CDR1 is MNHEY and CDR2 SMNVEV (reference sequence). The CDR3 spells CASGILQGYEQYF. The CDR3 bases are TGTGCCAGCGGAATATTACAGGGTTACGAGCAGTACTTC.

The genes are TRBV19 and TRBJ2-3; D possibly corresponds to TRBD2 (6 bases). Germline-derived CDR1 and CDR2 are LNHDA and SQIVND (reference sequence). The CDR3 spans 13 residues. V was trimmed by 5 bases and J by 8 bases, leaving 14 bases between them. CDR3 coding DNA: TGTGCCAGTAGTGTCGGACTACCTCCTACGCAGTATTTT. As protein: CASSVGLPPTQYF. Drawing the rest from reference TRBV19 and TRBJ2-3, the complete variable domain is DGGITQSPKYLFRKEGQNVTLSCEQNLNHDAMYWYRQDPGQGLRLIYYSQIVNDFQKGDIAEGYSVSREKKESFPLTVTSAQKNPTAFYLCASSVGLPPTQYFGPGTRLTVL.